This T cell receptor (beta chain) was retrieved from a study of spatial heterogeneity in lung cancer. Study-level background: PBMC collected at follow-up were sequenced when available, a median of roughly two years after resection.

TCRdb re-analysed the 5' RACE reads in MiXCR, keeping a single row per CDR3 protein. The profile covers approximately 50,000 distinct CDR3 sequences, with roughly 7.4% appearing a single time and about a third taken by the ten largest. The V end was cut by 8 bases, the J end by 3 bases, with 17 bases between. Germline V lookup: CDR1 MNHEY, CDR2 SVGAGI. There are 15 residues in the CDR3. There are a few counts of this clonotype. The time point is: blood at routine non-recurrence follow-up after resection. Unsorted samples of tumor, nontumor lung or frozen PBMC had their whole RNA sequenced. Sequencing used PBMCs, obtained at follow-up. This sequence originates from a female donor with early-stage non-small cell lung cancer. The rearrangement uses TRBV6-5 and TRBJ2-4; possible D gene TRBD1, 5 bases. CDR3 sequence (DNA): TGTGCCAGCCCCTACTCGTGCAGGGACAAAAACATTCAGTACTTC. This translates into CASPYSCRDKNIQYF.